This T cell receptor (beta chain) appears in the sequencing data of a study of OX40 agonist ivuxolimab in advanced cancers. Background on the study: Partial responses were achieved by three patients, of whom one had hepatocellular carcinoma and two had cutaneous melanoma.

This CDR3 comprises 14 residues. Germline V gene lookup returns CDR1 MDHEN and CDR2 SYDVKM. The germline V and J ends were trimmed by 3 bases and 6 bases, with 11 bases remaining between them. Method: immunoSEQ multiplex PCR; TCRdb's copy keeps in-frame clones and lacks some. The sample lists tens of thousands of clones; 82% were seen once. This clonotype was obtained from an adult with an advanced solid tumor such as melanoma, head and neck, liver or kidney cancer. Sequenced material: CD4+ or CD8+ T cells sorted from blood, taken in a trial of the OX40 agonist ivuxolimab. The rearrangement joins TRBV28 to TRBJ1-4; D is uncertain. CDR3 in amino acids: CASSFGQEYEKLFF. The DNA of the CDR3 is TGTGCCAGCAGTTTTGGGCAGGAGTATGAAAAACTGTTTTTT.